The sequence of this T cell receptor (beta chain) was determined in a study of response to subunit inactivated influenza vaccine (dated by TCRdb to the late 2010s). Study-wide context: To follow how T cells responded to a trivalent subunit inactivated influenza vaccine, the researchers relied on deep quantitative profiling of the T cell receptor repertoire. Overall study results and their limits: According to the authors, only a limited number of new T cells may be recruited by each seasonal influenza vaccination.

From cysteine to phenylalanine, the CDR3 is 15 amino acids long. The kept DNA is CDR3 alone, 45 bases in frame from the first base. CDR1 and CDR2 were assigned from the germline V gene as LGHNA and YSLEER. V is shortened by 0 bases, J by 2 bases, and the region joining them spans 10 bases. In regard to this clonotype: There is no known antigen for this receptor. No much larger clonotype is one base removed from it; base qualities were not supplied.

The method was RT-PCR. The sequencer listed for this sample is Illumina HiSeq 2500. TCRdb reworked the public reads: Q25 trimming with fastp, MiXCR clone assembly, productive beta chains retained. Entries are consolidated by CDR3 protein sequence, retaining the most common genes and DNA. The sample table shows 500,000 to 550,000 distinct CDR3 sequences, and 20% to 25% are seen once. The biggest ten clones account for approximately 3% of the sample. These data also featured in a second study, about T cells expressing NK-cell markers. The second investigation adds: 5'RACE template switching, by which a universal primer site and unique molecular identifiers were added, was used to make TCR beta cDNA libraries. About eight donors provided sorted CD3+CD56+NKG2C+, CD3+CD56+NKG2C- and CD3+CD56-NKG2C+ T-cell subsets, whose TCR beta-chain repertoires were profiled. Most of the eight sequenced donors were HCMV-seropositive and one was HCMV-seronegative. In several experiments an anti-gammadeltaTCR antibody was added to restrict sorting to alphabetaTCR-expressing T cells. In a handful of donors, the dominant CD3+CD56+NKG2C+ clonotypes were among the top 10 CD8+ clonotypes and accounted for about 1.0-7.5% of CD8+ T cells. Those dominant clonotypes were again the most abundant among CD3+CD56-NKG2C+ cells in a few donors, at roughly 28.3-60.1%. Whether the expanded NKG2C-expressing T cell clones were specific for HCMV antigens was left unclear. Randomly selected healthy volunteers, three men and five women, were used as the eight sequenced donors. A commercial ELISA kit detecting HCMV-specific IgG in serum was used to determine HCMV serostatus. Ficoll density gradient centrifugation was used to isolate peripheral blood mononuclear cells from blood. Magnetic immunoseparation with Miltenyi isolation kits was used to isolate CD4+ and CD8+ T cells from PBMC. cDNA synthesis was primed from the TCR beta constant segment and was followed by two successive PCR amplification steps. The libraries were sequenced on Illumina HiSeq 2000/2500, MiSeq or NextSeq, producing 2 x 150 bp reads. MIGEC handled demultiplexing of the reads and grouping by UMI, while MiTCR was used to assemble and quantify clonotypes. Only TCR cDNA sequences supported by at least two reads were kept to exclude erroneous sequences. The tcR package was used for downstream repertoire analysis, and clonotypes were matched between fractions using CDR3 nucleotide sequence together with V segment. VDJmatch was used to annotate antigen specificity against VDJdb, with one amino acid substitution allowed in CDR3.

Recombination linked TRBV4-3 to TRBJ1-1; the D gene assignment is ambiguous. The material was CD4+ T cells sorted from PBMCs, obtained 11 to 12 days after vaccination. This receptor was identified in a man aged 50 to 59 who received an inactivated influenza vaccine. Donor details come from another sample of the same person, matched by shared clones. CDR3 loop: CASSQDSALNTEAFF. The DNA sequence is TGCGCCAGCAGCCAAGATTCGGCTCTCAACACTGAAGCTTTCTTT.